These 14 T cell receptor beta chains originate from one sample sequenced in a study of blood T cells in healthy people across ages. Next came a second PCR, run for about 7 to 11 cycles, which used a sample-barcoded 5' primer along with a J-beta primer mix. TCRdb redid the calling of the 5' RACE reads with MiXCR, one entry per CDR3 protein. The sample consists of 1.8 million or so distinct CDR3 sequences, more than 35% of them appearing once. Sequencing was done on a sample of blood. These receptors all come from a human donor in good health.

J is TRBJ1-4 and V is TRBV12-3 or TRBV12-4; D gene unclear. The V gene lost 1 base and the J gene lost 4 bases, with 13 bases spanning the gap. The CDR3 is 16 amino acids. This CDR3 is CASSLGPLGLNEKLFF. The CDR3 DNA reads as TGTGCCAGCAGTTTAGGGCCCCTTGGACTTAATGAAAAACTGTTTTTT.

V usage is TRBV7-2 and J usage is TRBJ1-2, with 7 bases lining up with TRBD1. The CDR3 runs to 13 residues. Trimming at V came to 4 bases and at J to 9 bases, leaving 8 bases not matched to a gene. Per the germline V gene, CDR1 is SGHTA and CDR2 is FQGNSA. As DNA, the CDR3 is TGTGCCAGCAGCTCCGACAGGGCAAGGCGCTACACCTTC. It translates to CASSSDRARRYTF.

V gene TRBV12-3 or TRBV12-4 combines with J gene TRBJ2-5; possible D gene TRBD1, 5 bases. The CDR3 sequence is 14 residues long. Trimming left V 5 bases short and J 5 bases short, with 15 bases between. The CDR3 sequence: CASSPGQPPETQYF. CDR3 bases: TGTGCCAGCAGTCCAGGACAACCGCCGGAGACCCAGTACTTC.

This clonotype was counted between two and nine times. This chain uses TRBV24-1 with TRBJ2-5, with D perhaps given as TRBD1 or TRBD2 (7 bases each). Germline lookup yields CDR1 KGHDR and CDR2 SFDVKD. The V and J ends lost 2 bases and 4 bases respectively, with 10 bases between them. The CDR3 runs to 14 residues. CDR3 protein: CATSDSGGVETQYF. CDR3 DNA: TGTGCCACCAGTGATTCAGGGGGGGTAGAGACCCAGTACTTC.

This clonotype came up many times. This chain joins TRBV20-1 and TRBJ1-2, with TRBD1 matching 8 bases. The CDR3 has 13 amino acids. The junction had 6 bases not matched to a gene; V was cut back by 1 base and J by 8 bases. Germline CDR1 DFQATT, CDR2 SNEGSKA (reference sequence). The CDR3 nucleotides are TGCAGTGCTAGAGGACAGGGGCAGTTGGGCTACACCTTC. As protein: CSARGQGQLGYTF.

The rearrangement links TRBV20-1 to TRBJ2-6; possibly TRBD1 for D (6 bases). CDR1 and CDR2 (germline): DFQATT, SNEGSKA (reference sequence). The CDR3 totals 20 residues. Trimming pared 3 bases from V and 0 bases from J, leaving 24 bases between. The CDR3 region has the DNA TGCAGTGCTAGTGAGGGCAGGGGTTTTCTTGGAATCTCTGGGGCCAACGTCCTGACTTTC. This codes for CSASEGRGFLGISGANVLTF.

This clonotype was found many times. The genes are TRBV15 and TRBJ2-7, with D hard to call. This CDR3 contains 13 residues. Germline V gives CDR1 LNHNV, CDR2 YYDKDF (reference sequence). The ends were cut back, 0 bases at V and 5 bases at J, with 8 bases in the middle. CDR3 in DNA: TGTGCCACCAGCAGAGATTTGACTGACGAGCAGTACTTC. Translation gives CATSRDLTDEQYF.

This clonotype occurred many times. The chain joins TRBV6-6 to TRBJ2-5; 8 bases align to TRBD2. This CDR3 has 17 amino acids. Trimming cost V 6 bases and J 5 bases; bases outside gene matches: 17. Per germline, CDR1 MNHNY and CDR2 SVGAGI (reference sequence). The CDR3 loop reads CASSNRLKRGGGETQYF. The CDR3 DNA follows: TGTGCCAGCAGCAACCGTCTCAAACGGGGGGGCGGGGAGACCCAGTACTTC.

This clonotype was detected only a few times. V gene TRBV7-6 combines with J gene TRBJ1-1; D might be TRBD1 (5 bases). Germline CDR1 reads SGHVS; CDR2 reads FNYEAQ. The germline V and J ends were trimmed by 1 base and 0 bases, with 15 bases remaining between them. The CDR3 has 17 residues. Here the CDR3 DNA reads TGTGCCAGCAGCTTAGGAGGGGACGGCAAGATGAACACTGAAGCTTTCTTT. It yields the protein CASSLGGDGKMNTEAFF.

The chain uses TRBV29-1 and TRBJ1-2; D not certain. V lost 6 bases, J lost 8 bases, and 13 bases lay in between. CDR3 size: 11 residues. Germline V gives CDR1 SQVTM, CDR2 ANQGSEA. Here the CDR3 DNA reads TGCAGCGTAAGATCGGTTTGGGGCTACACCTTC. Residues: CSVRSVWGYTF.

This sequence joins TRBV27 and TRBJ1-1; tentatively, D is TRBD1 (5 bases). Deletions cut 4 bases from V and 4 bases from J, with 13 bases between. The V gene's germline CDR1 is MNHEY and CDR2 SMNVEV (reference sequence). The CDR3 has 14 amino acids. CDR3 sequence (DNA): TGTGCCAGCAGTTGGGGCATATCCAGCACTGAAGCTTTCTTT. This gives the protein CASSWGISSTEAFF.

The chain joins TRBV29-1 to TRBJ2-7, with TRBD2 identical over 12 bases. The CDR3 has 14 amino acids. Trimming took 5 bases from V and 2 from J; bases not matched to a gene: 4. Germline CDR1 is SQVTM and CDR2 is ANQGSEA. The CDR3 DNA sequence: TGCAGCGTTAGCCTAGCGGGGGGGCCCTACGAGCAGTACTTC. This sequence encodes CSVSLAGGPYEQYF.

CDR3 residues: CASRTEGETQYF. The CDR3 coding sequence is TGTGCCAGCAGAACGGAGGGGGAGACCCAGTACTTC. This chain links TRBV2 with TRBJ2-7; possibly TRBD2 for D (6 bases). Near its end, the DNA agrees better with TRBJ2-5, so the J call may be wrong. The CDR3 loop spans 12 amino acids. The V gene's germline CDR1 is SNHLY and CDR2 FYNNEI.

This clonotype showed up just a few times. The gene calls are TRBV7-2 and TRBJ2-5, with 7 bases fitting TRBD2. The length of the CDR3 is 16 residues. Germline CDR1 reads SGHTA; CDR2 reads FQGNSA. With 1 base clipped from V and 1 base from J, the junction kept 6 bases outside the gene matches. This CDR3 reads CASSLGGLAVQETQYF. DNA for the CDR3: TGTGCCAGCAGCTTAGGCGGGCTAGCGGTCCAAGAGACCCAGTACTTC. Using reference TRBV7-2 and TRBJ2-5 for the parts outside the CDR3, the full variable domain is GAGVSQSPSNKVTEKGKDVELRCDPISGHTALYWYRQSLGQGLEFLIYFQGNSAPDKSGLPSDRFSAERTGGSVSTLTIQRTQQEDSAVYLCASSLGGLAVQETQYFGPGTRLLVL.